The 20 T cell receptor beta chains listed next were all sequenced from one sample in a study of T-cell memory formation after mild COVID-19. MiXCR, applied by TCRdb to the 5' RACE reads, yields one record per CDR3 protein. The profile shows 500,000 to 600,000 distinct CDR3 sequences, more than 15% of them singletons. The sequenced sample was PBMCs or a T cell subset sorted from them (not recorded which). Receptors were obtained from an adult woman who had mild COVID-19 (a few samples of this study predate the infection). Cell type and time point are not known.

This clonotype was seen a handful of times. The chain carries TRBV11-2 and TRBJ2-7; 11 bases match TRBD1. The germline V gene encodes CDR1 SGHAT and CDR2 FQNNGV. The CDR3 is 14 residues long. V was clipped by 5 bases and J by 3 bases; unmatched bases: 3. The CDR3 nucleotides are TGTGCCAGCAGCATCGGGACAGGGGGCTACGAGCAGTACTTC. It encodes CASSIGTGGYEQYF. Supplemented by reference TRBV11-2 and TRBJ2-7, the full variable domain reads EAGVAQSPRYKIIEKRQSVAFWCNPISGHATLYWYQQILGQGPKLLIQFQNNGVVDDSQLPKDRFSAERLKGVDSTLKIQPAKLEDSAVYLCASSIGTGGYEQYFGPGTRLTVT.

This clonotype was recorded a few times. The rearrangement uses TRBV6-5 and TRBJ2-2; 7 bases are a match to TRBD2. Trimming at V came to 10 bases and at J to 7 bases, leaving 18 bases not matched to a gene. The CDR3 runs 16 residues. CDR1 and CDR2 (germline): MNHEY, SVGAGI. Here the CDR3 reads CATRPLAGEVGGELFF. In nucleotides, the CDR3 is TGTGCCACCCGTCCCCTCGCGGGAGAGGTGGGCGGGGAGCTGTTTTTT.

The chain links TRBV30 to TRBJ1-6, with TRBD1 as a possible D gene (6 bases). This CDR3 is 15 amino acids long. V lost 2 bases and J lost 7, with 15 bases in between. The V gene's germline CDR1 is GTSNPN and CDR2 SVGIG (reference sequence). The CDR3 loop is CAWSPMAGANSPLHF. The CDR3 DNA follows: TGTGCCTGGAGTCCTATGGCAGGGGCCAATTCACCCCTCCACTTT.

This clonotype was seen a handful of times. The genes are TRBV6-6 and TRBJ1-1; D gene ambiguous. From germline, CDR1 is MNHNY and CDR2 SVGAGI (reference sequence). V was shortened by 2 bases and J by 5 bases, with 9 bases between the two germline ends. The CDR3 is 13 residues long. CDR3 coding DNA: TGTGCCAGCAGTTACCTCGGGTCAACTGAAGCTTTCTTT. Its protein product is CASSYLGSTEAFF.

This clonotype was seen only a few times. The rearrangement uses TRBV18 and TRBJ2-3, with a possible D match to TRBD1 (5 bases). V was clipped by 2 bases and J by 2 bases, with 11 bases between them. This CDR3 has 15 amino acids. Germline values: CDR1 KGHSH, CDR2 LQKENI. Written as DNA, the CDR3 is TGTGCCAGCTCACCATTCCAGGGAAACACAGATACGCAGTATTTT. Translation: CASSPFQGNTDTQYF.

This clonotype was detected a few times. The chain uses TRBV5-1 and TRBJ2-7, with TRBD1 matching 7 bases. Germline CDR1 reads SGHRS; CDR2 reads YFSETQ. V lost 5 bases, J lost 2 bases, and 10 bases stayed unmatched. CDR3 length equals 15 residues. The CDR3 coding sequence is TGCGCCAGCAGGCTCGCAGCGACAGGGACCTACGAGCAGTACTTC. It yields the protein CASRLAATGTYEQYF.

This chain connects TRBV11-2 to TRBJ1-2; TRBD1 agrees at 10 bases. The CDR3 totals 14 residues. Germline CDR1 and CDR2: SGHAT and FQNNGV. V trimming: 5 bases; J trimming: 8 bases; junction bases outside the gene matches: 8. CDR3 amino acids: CASSPTTGGRGYTF. In DNA form, the CDR3 reads TGTGCCAGCAGCCCCACGACAGGGGGCCGGGGCTACACCTTC.

The J gene is TRBJ2-3, the V gene TRBV27; 8 bases map to TRBD1. The CDR3 spans 15 residues. CDR1 is MNHEY, CDR2 SMNVEV, per germline (reference sequence). Germline trimming cut 5 bases from V and 3 bases from J; bases unmatched to any gene: 7. The CDR3 reads CASSGPGQVTDTQYF. The CDR3 bases are TGTGCCAGCAGTGGTCCGGGACAGGTAACAGATACGCAGTATTTT.

The rearrangement links TRBV24-1 to TRBJ1-1; no reliable D call. The germline CDR1 and CDR2 sequences are KGHDR and SFDVKD. V lost 5 bases, J lost 3 bases, and 9 bases lay in between. The CDR3 loop spans 13 amino acids. The CDR3 region has the DNA TGTGCCACCAGTGCGTATGAGGACACTGAAGCTTTCTTT. This encodes CATSAYEDTEAFF.

The chain recombines TRBV9 with TRBJ2-3; the D gene is possibly TRBD2 (5 bases). Germline V gene sequence: CDR1 SGDLS, CDR2 YYNGEE. This CDR3 region has 16 residues. The germline V and J ends were trimmed by 0 bases and 3 bases, with 14 bases remaining between them. CDR3 DNA sequence: TGTGCCAGCAGCGTAGGGGGAGCGGTGGGGACAGATACGCAGTATTTT. This sequence encodes CASSVGGAVGTDTQYF.

This sequence joins TRBV5-4 and TRBJ1-1, with no clear D. The CDR3 runs 11 residues. CDR1 and CDR2 from the germline V gene are SGHNT and YYREEE (reference sequence). V lost 7 bases, J lost 1 base, and 5 bases lay in between. This CDR3 is CASETNTEAFF. The CDR3 bases are TGTGCCAGCGAGACGAACACTGAAGCTTTCTTT.

The chain recombines TRBV7-9 with TRBJ2-7; 8 nucleotides match TRBD1. Germline assignment: CDR1 SEHNR and CDR2 FQNEAQ (reference sequence). The V gene end was trimmed by 4 bases and the J gene end by 1 base; junction bases not matched to a gene: 6. The CDR3 is 15 residues long. CDR3 region: CASSSSRDRSYEQYF. CDR3 nucleotides: TGTGCCAGCAGCTCTTCTCGGGACAGGTCCTACGAGCAGTACTTC. Drawing the rest from reference TRBV7-9 and TRBJ2-7, the complete variable domain is DTGVSQNPRHKITKRGQNVTFRCDPISEHNRLYWYRQTLGQGPEFLTYFQNEAQLEKSRLLSDRFSAERPKGSFSTLEIQRTEQGDSAMYLCASSSSRDRSYEQYFGPGTRLTVT.

This clonotype has at least ten counts. This chain connects TRBV12-3 or TRBV12-4 to TRBJ2-1; D gene unclear. The length of the CDR3 is 13 residues. V was cut by 6 bases and J by 9 bases, with 15 bases left in between. The CDR3 nucleotides are TGTGCCAGCAGCCCGGACGGATTGGGTGAGCAGTTCTTC. Its translation: CASSPDGLGEQFF.

This chain connects TRBV6-1 to TRBJ1-2; D possibly corresponds to TRBD1 (5 bases). V shed 3 bases and J shed 8 bases, with 16 bases lying between them. CDR3 length: 14 residues. The germline CDR1 and CDR2 sequences are MNHNS and SASEGT. CDR3 loop: CASSDWGETGGYTF. The DNA of the CDR3 is TGTGCCAGCAGTGACTGGGGGGAGACTGGAGGCTACACCTTC.

V and J are TRBV5-6 and TRBJ1-1; maybe TRBD1 (5 bases). V lost 5 bases to trimming and J lost 5 bases, with 16 bases between them. From germline, CDR1 is SGHDT and CDR2 YYEEEE. The CDR3 length is 14 residues. CDR3 bases: TGTGCCAGCAGACCGAGGGCAGGGTATACTGAAGCTTTCTTT. Its protein is CASRPRAGYTEAFF.

The sample holds a few counts of this clonotype. J is TRBJ1-1 and V is TRBV5-1; D unresolved. V lost 2 bases and J 2 bases, leaving 7 bases between the germline ends. The CDR3 covers 13 residues. Germline V gives CDR1 SGHRS, CDR2 YFSETQ. CDR3 residues: CASSFRTNTEAFF. CDR3 nucleotides: TGCGCCAGCAGCTTCCGGACCAACACTGAAGCTTTCTTT.

The chain couples TRBV7-8 to TRBJ1-5, with D possibly TRBD1 on 5 matching bases. V shed 3 bases and J shed 7 bases, with 22 bases lying between them. The CDR3 totals 17 residues. Germline loops: CDR1 SGHVS, CDR2 FQNEAQ. CDR3 nucleotide sequence: TGTGCCAGCAGCTTCTATCCGGGACTACTTGTGAGACAGCCCCAGCATTTT. Its translation: CASSFYPGLLVRQPQHF.

V gene TRBV15 combines with J gene TRBJ2-1; 13 bases agree with TRBD2. V lost 0 bases and J lost 7; bases outside the gene matches: 3. The CDR3 length is 16 residues. In germline, CDR1 is LNHNV, CDR2 YYDKDF (reference sequence). The CDR3 nucleotides read TGTGCCACCAGCAGAGAAGGACTAGCGGGAGTTAATGAGCAGTTCTTC. It encodes CATSREGLAGVNEQFF.

The CDR3: CASSLGLADPSYNEQFF. The CDR3 region has the DNA TGCGCCAGCAGCTTGGGACTAGCGGACCCCTCCTACAATGAGCAGTTCTTC. The J gene is TRBJ2-1, the V gene TRBV5-1, with 9 bases matching TRBD2. Trimming removed 0 bases from V and 0 bases from J; junction bases left unmatched: 4. Germline lookup yields CDR1 SGHRS and CDR2 YFSETQ. The CDR3 covers 17 residues.

This chain joins TRBV7-2 and TRBJ2-7; 7 nucleotides line up with TRBD1. The CDR3 runs 12 residues. Germline CDR1 and CDR2: SGHTA and FQGNSA. V shed 4 bases and J 6 bases; nucleotides not matched to a gene: 3. CDR3 nucleotides: TGTGCCAGCAGCTGGCCAGGGGGCGAGCAGTACTTC. It codes for CASSWPGGEQYF.